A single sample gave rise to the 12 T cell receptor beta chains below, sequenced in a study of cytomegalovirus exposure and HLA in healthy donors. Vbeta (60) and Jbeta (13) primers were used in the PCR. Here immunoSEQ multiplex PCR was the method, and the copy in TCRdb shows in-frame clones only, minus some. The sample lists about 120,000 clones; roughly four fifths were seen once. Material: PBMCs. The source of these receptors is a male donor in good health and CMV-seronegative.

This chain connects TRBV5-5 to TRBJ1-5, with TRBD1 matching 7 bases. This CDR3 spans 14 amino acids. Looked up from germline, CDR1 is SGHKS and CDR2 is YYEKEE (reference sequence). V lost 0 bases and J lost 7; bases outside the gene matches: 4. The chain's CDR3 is CASSLDRGLQPQHF. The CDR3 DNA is TGTGCCAGCAGCTTGGACAGGGGACTGCAGCCCCAGCATTTT.

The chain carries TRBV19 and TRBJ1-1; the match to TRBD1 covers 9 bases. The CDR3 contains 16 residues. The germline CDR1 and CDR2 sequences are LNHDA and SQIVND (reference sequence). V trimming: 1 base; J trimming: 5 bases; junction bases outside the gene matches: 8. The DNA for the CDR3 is TGTGCCAGTAGTATAGGAGGACAGGGGTGGAGTACTGAAGCTTTCTTT. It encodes CASSIGGQGWSTEAFF.

CDR3 coding DNA: TGTGCCAGCAGCAGGGGCCTTAACACCGGGGAGCTGTTTTTT. Translation: CASSRGLNTGELFF. V and J are TRBV6-5 and TRBJ2-2, with D possibly being TRBD1 (6 bases). Germline lookup yields CDR1 MNHEY and CDR2 SVGAGI. V shed 6 bases and J shed 2 bases, with 10 bases lying between them. The CDR3 totals 14 residues.

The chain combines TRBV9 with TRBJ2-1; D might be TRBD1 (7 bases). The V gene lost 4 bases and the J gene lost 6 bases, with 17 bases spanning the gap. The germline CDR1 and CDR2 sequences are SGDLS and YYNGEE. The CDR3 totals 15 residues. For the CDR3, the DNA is TGTGCCAGCAGCTCAGGGGGGAGGAAGGGCAATGAGCAGTTCTTC. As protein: CASSSGGRKGNEQFF.

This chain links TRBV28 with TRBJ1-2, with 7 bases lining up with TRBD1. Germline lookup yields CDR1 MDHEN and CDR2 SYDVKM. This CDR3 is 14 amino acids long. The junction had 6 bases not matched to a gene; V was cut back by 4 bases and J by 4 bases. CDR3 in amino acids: CASSWGQSRYGYTF. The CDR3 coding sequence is TGTGCCAGCAGTTGGGGACAGAGCCGCTATGGCTACACCTTC.

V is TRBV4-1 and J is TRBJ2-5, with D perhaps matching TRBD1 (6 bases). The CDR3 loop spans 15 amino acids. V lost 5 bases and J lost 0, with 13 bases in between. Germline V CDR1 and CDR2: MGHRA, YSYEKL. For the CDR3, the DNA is TGCGCCAGCAGCATGGGACCAGGGGACCAAGAGACCCAGTACTTC. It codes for CASSMGPGDQETQYF.

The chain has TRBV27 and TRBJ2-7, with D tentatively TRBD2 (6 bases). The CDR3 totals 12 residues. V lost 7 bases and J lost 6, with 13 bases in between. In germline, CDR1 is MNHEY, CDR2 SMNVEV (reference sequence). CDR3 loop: CASTSGVPEQYF. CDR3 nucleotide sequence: TGTGCCAGCACCTCGGGGGTGCCCGAGCAGTACTTC.

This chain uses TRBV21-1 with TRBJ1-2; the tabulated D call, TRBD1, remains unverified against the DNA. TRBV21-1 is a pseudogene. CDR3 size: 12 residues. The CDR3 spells CASSIRGRGYTF. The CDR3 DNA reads TGTGCCAGCAGCATTAGGGGGCGCGGCTACACCTTC.

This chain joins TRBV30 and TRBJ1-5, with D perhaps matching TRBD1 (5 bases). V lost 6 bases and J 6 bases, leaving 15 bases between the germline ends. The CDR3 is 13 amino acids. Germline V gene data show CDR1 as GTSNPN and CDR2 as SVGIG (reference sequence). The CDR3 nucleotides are TGTGCCTGTGGGCCCGGGGGAGGTCAGCCCCAGCATTTT. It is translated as CACGPGGGQPQHF.

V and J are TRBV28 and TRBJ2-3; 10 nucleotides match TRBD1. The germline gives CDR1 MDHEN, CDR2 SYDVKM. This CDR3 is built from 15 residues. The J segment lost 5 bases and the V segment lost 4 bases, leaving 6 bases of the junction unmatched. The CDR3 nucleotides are TGTGCCAGCAGTTGGACAGGGGGTCGCGGAGATACGCAGTATTTT. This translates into CASSWTGGRGDTQYF.

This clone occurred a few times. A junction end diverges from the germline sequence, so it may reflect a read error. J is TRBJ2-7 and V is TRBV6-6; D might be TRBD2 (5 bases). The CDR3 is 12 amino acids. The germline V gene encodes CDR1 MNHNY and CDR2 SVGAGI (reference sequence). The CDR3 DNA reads TGTGCCAGCAGTTACGCTAGGGAGTCGATGGACTTC. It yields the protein CASSYARESMDF.

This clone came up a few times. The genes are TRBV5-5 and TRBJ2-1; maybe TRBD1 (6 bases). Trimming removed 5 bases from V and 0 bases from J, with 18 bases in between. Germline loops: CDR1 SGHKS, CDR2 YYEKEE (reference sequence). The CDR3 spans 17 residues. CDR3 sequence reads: CASRRGTTGSSYNEQFF. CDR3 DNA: TGTGCCAGCAGGCGAGGGACAACAGGGAGCTCCTACAATGAGCAGTTCTTC.